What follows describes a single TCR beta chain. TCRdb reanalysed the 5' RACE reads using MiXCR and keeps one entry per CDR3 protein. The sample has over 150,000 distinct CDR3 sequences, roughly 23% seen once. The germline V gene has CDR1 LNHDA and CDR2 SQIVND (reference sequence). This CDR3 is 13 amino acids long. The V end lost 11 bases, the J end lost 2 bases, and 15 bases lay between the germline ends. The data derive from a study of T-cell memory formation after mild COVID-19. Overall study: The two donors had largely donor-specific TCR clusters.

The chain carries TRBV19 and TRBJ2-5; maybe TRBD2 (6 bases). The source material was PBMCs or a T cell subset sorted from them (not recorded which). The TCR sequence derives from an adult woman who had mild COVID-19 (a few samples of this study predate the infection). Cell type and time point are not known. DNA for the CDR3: TGTGCCGCAGGCGGGGTTCCACAAGAGACCCAGTACTTC. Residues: CAAGGVPQETQYF.